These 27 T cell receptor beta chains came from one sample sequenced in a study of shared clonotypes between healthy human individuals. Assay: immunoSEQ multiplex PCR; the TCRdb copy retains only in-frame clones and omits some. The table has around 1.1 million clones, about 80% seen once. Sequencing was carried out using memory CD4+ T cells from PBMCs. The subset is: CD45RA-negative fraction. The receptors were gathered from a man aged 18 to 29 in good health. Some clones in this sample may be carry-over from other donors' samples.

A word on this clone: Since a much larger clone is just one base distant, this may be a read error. The CDR3 coding sequence is TGTGCCAGCAGCGGGACTAGCGGCAATGAGCAGTTCTTC. It specifies CASSGTSGNEQFF. This chain uses TRBV6-1 with TRBJ2-1, with 11 bases that match TRBD2. Germline CDR1 MNHNS, CDR2 SASEGT. The CDR3 has 13 residues. V trimming: 6 bases; J trimming: 6 bases; junction bases outside the gene matches: 1.

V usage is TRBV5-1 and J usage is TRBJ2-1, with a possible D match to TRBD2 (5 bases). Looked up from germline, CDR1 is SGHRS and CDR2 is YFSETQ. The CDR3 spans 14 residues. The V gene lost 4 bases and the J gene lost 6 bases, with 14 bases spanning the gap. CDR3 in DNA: TGCGCCAGCAGCCGGTGGCCAGAGGGCAATGAGCAGTTCTTC. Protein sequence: CASSRWPEGNEQFF.

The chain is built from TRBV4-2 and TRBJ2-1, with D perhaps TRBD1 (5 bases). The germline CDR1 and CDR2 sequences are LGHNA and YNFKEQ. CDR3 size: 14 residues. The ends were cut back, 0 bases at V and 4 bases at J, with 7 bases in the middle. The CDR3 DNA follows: TGTGCCAGCAGCCAAGAAACAGGATACAATGAGCAGTTCTTC. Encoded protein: CASSQETGYNEQFF.

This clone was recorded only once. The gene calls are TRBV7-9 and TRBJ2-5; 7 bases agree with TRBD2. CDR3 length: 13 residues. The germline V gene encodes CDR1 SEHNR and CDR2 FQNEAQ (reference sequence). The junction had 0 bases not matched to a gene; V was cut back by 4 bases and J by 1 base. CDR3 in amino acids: CASSSGGQETQYF. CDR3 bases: TGTGCCAGCAGCTCGGGGGGCCAAGAGACCCAGTACTTC.

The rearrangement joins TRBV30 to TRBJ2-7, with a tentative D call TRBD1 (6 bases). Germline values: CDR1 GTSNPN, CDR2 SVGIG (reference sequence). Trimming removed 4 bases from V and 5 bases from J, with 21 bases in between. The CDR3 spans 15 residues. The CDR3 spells CAWTSLPGDLDEQYF. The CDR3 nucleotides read TGTGCCTGGACCTCCCTACCAGGGGATTTGGACGAGCAGTACTTC.

The CDR3 DNA is TGTGCCAGCAGCTCCACAGGTTACAATGAGCAGTTCTTC. This translates into CASSSTGYNEQFF. The J gene is TRBJ2-1, the V gene TRBV7-7; D might be TRBD1 (5 bases). CDR3 size: 13 residues. V gave up 4 bases and J gave up 4 bases, with 8 bases separating them. Per germline, CDR1 SSHAT and CDR2 FNYEAQ (reference sequence).

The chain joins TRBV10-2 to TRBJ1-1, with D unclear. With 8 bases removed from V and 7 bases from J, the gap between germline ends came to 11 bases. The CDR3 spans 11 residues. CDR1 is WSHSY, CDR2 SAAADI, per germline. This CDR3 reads CASSRTYEAFF. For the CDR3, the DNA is TGCGCCAGCTCCAGGACTTATGAAGCTTTCTTT.

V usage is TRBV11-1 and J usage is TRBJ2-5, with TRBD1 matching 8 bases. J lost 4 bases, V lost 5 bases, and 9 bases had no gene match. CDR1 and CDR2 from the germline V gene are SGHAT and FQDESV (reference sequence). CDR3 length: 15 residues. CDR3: CASSTPGQVAETQYF. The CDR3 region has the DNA TGTGCCAGCAGCACCCCGGGACAGGTTGCAGAGACCCAGTACTTC.

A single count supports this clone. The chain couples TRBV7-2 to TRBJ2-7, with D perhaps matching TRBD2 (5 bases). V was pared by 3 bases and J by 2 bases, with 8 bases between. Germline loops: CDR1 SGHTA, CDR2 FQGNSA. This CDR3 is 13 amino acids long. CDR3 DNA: TGTGCCAGCAGCTTGCGGGTTACCTACGAGCAGTACTTC. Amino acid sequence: CASSLRVTYEQYF.

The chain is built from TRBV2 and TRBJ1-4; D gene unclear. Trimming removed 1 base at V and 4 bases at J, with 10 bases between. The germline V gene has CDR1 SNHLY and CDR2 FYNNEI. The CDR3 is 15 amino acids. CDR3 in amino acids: CASSEVGLFNEKLFF. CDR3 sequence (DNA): TGTGCCAGCAGTGAAGTGGGATTGTTTAATGAAAAACTGTTTTTT.

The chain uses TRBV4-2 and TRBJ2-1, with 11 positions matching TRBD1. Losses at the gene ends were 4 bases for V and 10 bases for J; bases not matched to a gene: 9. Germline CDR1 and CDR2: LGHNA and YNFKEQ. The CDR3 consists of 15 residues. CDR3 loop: CASSREGTGGWEQFF. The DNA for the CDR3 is TGTGCCAGCAGCCGAGAAGGGACAGGGGGGTGGGAGCAGTTCTTC.

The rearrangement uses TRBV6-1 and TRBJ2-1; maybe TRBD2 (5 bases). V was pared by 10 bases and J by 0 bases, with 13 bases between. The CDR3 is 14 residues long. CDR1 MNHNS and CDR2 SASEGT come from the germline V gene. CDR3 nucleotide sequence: TGTGCCACTGGAGGCAGGAGCTCCTACAATGAGCAGTTCTTC. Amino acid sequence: CATGGRSSYNEQFF.

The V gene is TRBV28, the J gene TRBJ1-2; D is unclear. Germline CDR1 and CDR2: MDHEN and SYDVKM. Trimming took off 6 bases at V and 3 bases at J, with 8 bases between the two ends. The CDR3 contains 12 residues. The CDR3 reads CASSSSYYGYTF. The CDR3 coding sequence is TGTGCCAGCAGCTCCTCGTACTATGGCTACACCTTC.

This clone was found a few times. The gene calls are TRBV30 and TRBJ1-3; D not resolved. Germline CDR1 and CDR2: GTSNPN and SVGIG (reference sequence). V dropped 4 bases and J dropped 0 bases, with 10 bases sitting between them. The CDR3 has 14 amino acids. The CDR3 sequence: CAWMPRFSGNTIYF. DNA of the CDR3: TGTGCCTGGATGCCCAGGTTCTCTGGAAACACCATATATTTT.

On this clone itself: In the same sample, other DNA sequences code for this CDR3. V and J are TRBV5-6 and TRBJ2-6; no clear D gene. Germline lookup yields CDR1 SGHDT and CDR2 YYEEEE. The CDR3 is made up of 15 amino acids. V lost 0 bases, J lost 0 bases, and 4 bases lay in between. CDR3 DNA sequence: TGTGCCAGCAGCTTGGGACTCTCTGGGGCCAACGTCCTGACTTTC. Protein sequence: CASSLGLSGANVLTF.

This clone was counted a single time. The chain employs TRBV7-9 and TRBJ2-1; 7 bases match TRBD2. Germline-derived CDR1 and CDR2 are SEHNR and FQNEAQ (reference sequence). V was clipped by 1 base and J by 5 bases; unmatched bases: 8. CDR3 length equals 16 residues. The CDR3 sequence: CASSLVWASGDNEQFF. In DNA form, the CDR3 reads TGTGCCAGCAGCTTAGTTTGGGCTAGCGGCGACAATGAGCAGTTCTTC.

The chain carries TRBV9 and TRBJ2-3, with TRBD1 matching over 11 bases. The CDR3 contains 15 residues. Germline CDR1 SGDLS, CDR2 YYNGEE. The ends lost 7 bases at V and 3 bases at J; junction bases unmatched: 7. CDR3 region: CASGTGGIGTDTQYF. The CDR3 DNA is TGTGCCAGCGGGACAGGGGGGATTGGGACAGATACGCAGTATTTT.

CDR3 loop: CASSLTLFGTAYNEQFF. CDR3 coding DNA: TGTGCCAGCAGCTTGACCCTCTTCGGGACGGCATACAATGAGCAGTTCTTC. The gene calls are TRBV5-4 and TRBJ2-1; D may match TRBD1 or TRBD2 (5 bases each). Germline values: CDR1 SGHNT, CDR2 YYREEE (reference sequence). The V gene lost 1 base and the J gene lost 4 bases, with 18 bases spanning the gap. CDR3 length equals 17 residues.

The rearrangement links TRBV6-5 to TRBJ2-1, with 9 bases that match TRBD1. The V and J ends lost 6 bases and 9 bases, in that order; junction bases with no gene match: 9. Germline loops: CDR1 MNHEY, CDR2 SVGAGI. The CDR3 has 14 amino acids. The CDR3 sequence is CASSRPQGAGEQFF. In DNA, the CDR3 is TGTGCCAGCAGCCGACCACAGGGGGCAGGTGAGCAGTTCTTC.

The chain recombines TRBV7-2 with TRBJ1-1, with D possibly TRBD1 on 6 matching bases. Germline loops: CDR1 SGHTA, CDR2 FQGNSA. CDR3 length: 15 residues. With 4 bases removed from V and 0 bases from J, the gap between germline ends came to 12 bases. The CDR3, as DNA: TGTGCCAGCAGCTCACAGGGTGGGATGAACACTGAAGCTTTCTTT. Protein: CASSSQGGMNTEAFF.

CDR3 coding DNA: TGTGCCAGCAGTGATTTTTCTATTCAAAACACCATATATTTT. Its protein product is CASSDFSIQNTIYF. The chain combines TRBV6-1 with TRBJ1-3; D not resolved. Trimming shortened V by 3 bases and J by 6 bases, and 12 bases separated the two germline ends. CDR1 MNHNS and CDR2 SASEGT come from the germline V gene. The CDR3 spans 14 residues.

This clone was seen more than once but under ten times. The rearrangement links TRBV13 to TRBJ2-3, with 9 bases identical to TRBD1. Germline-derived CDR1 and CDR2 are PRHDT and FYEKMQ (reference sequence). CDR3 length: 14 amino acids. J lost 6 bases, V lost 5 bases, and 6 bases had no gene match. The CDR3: CASSRDRAADTQYF. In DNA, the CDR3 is TGTGCCAGCAGCCGGGACAGGGCGGCGGATACGCAGTATTTT.

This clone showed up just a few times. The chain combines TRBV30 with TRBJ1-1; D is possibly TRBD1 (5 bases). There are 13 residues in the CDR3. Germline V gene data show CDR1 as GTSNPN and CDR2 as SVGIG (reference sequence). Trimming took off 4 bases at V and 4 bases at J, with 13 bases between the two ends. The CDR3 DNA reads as TGTGCCTGGACAAGAGGGGCAGGCACTGAAGCTTTCTTT. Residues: CAWTRGAGTEAFF.

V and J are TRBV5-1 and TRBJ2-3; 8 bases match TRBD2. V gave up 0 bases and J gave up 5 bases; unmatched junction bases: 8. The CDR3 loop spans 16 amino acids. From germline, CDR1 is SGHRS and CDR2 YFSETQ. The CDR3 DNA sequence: TGCGCCAGCAGCTTGGCCTCAGCGGGAGTTGAAGATACGCAGTATTTT. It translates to CASSLASAGVEDTQYF.

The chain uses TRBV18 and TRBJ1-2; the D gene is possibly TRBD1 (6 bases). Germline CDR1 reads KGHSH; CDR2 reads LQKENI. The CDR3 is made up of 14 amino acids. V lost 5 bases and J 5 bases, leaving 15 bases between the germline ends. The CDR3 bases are TGTGCCAGCTCAGGGGGCACGCTCCTTTATGGCTACACCTTC. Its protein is CASSGGTLLYGYTF.

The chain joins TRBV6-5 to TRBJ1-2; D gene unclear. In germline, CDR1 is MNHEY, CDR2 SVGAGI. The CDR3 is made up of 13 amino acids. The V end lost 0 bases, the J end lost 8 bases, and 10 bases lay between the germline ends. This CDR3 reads CASSYSWLGGYTF. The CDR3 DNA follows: TGTGCCAGCAGTTACTCGTGGTTGGGAGGCTACACCTTC.

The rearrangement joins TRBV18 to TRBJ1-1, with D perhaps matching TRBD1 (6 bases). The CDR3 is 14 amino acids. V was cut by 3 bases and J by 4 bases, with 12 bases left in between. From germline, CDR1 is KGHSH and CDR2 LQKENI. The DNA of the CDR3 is TGTGCCAGCTCACCGCTCACAGGGATCACTGAAGCTTTCTTT. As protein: CASSPLTGITEAFF.